These 23 T cell receptor beta chains were all obtained from the same sample, sequenced in a study of blood T cell repertoires in COVID-19. Method: immunoSEQ multiplex PCR; TCRdb's copy keeps in-frame clones and lacks some. The sample lists 65,000 to 70,000 clones; approximately 86% were seen once. The sample was peripheral blood. These receptors originate from a middle-aged man with COVID-19, enrolled during active disease.

The genes are TRBV11-2 and TRBJ2-1; D might be TRBD2 (6 bases). Germline loops: CDR1 SGHAT, CDR2 FQNNGV. This CDR3 is 14 amino acids long. Trimming shortened V by 5 bases and J by 4 bases, and 12 bases separated the two germline ends. The DNA of the CDR3 is TGTGCCAGCAGCCGCGGGGAAGCTTACAATGAGCAGTTCTTC. Its protein product is CASSRGEAYNEQFF.

The chain employs TRBV7-9 and TRBJ1-1, with D possibly TRBD1 on 5 matching bases. V gave up 7 bases and J gave up 0 bases, with 9 bases separating them. Germline CDR1 SEHNR, CDR2 FQNEAQ (reference sequence). This CDR3 contains 13 residues. The CDR3 reads CASTGDLNTEAFF. CDR3 sequence (DNA): TGTGCCAGCACCGGGGACTTGAACACTGAAGCTTTCTTT.

V and J are TRBV9 and TRBJ2-5; D is perhaps TRBD2 (5 bases). This CDR3 comprises 14 residues. Germline CDR1 is SGDLS and CDR2 is YYNGEE. V was shortened by 7 bases and J by 3 bases, with 16 bases between the two germline ends. CDR3 sequence reads: CASGNGPGEETQYF. The CDR3 bases are TGTGCCAGCGGAAATGGGCCCGGGGAAGAGACCCAGTACTTC.

This clone was observed a handful of times. This rearrangement joins TRBV6-1 to TRBJ1-6; possibly TRBD1 for D (6 bases). V lost 1 base to trimming and J lost 8 bases, with 9 bases between them. Germline V gives CDR1 MNHNS, CDR2 SASEGT. The CDR3 is 14 amino acids. The CDR3 spells CASSEGTDYSPLHF. The CDR3 region has the DNA TGTGCCAGCAGTGAAGGGACAGACTATTCACCCCTCCACTTT.

The chain carries TRBV2 and TRBJ2-7; D is perhaps TRBD1 (5 bases). Germline CDR1 SNHLY, CDR2 FYNNEI. The CDR3 runs 15 residues. V shed 4 bases and J shed 2 bases, with 15 bases lying between them. CDR3: CASSAEGVSTYEQYF. For the CDR3, the DNA is TGTGCCAGCAGTGCGGAAGGGGTGTCTACCTACGAGCAGTACTTC.

The chain has TRBV5-1 and TRBJ2-7; 7 bases are a match to TRBD1. The CDR3 totals 15 residues. Germline V gene data show CDR1 as SGHRS and CDR2 as YFSETQ. Trimming took 4 bases from V and 1 from J; bases not matched to a gene: 8. CDR3 DNA sequence: TGCGCCAGCAGCCAAGACAGGGTGAAATCCTACGAGCAGTACTTC. Translated: CASSQDRVKSYEQYF.

This clone was counted a single time. The rearrangement joins TRBV12-5 to TRBJ1-5; 12 nucleotides match TRBD1. The CDR3 totals 15 residues. Losses at the gene ends were 6 bases for V and 7 bases for J; bases not matched to a gene: 7. Germline V gene lookup returns CDR1 LGHNT and CDR2 FRNRAP. The CDR3 loop reads CASGAGTGGDQPQHF. For the CDR3, the DNA is TGTGCTAGTGGAGCCGGGACAGGGGGCGACCAGCCCCAGCATTTT.

This clone was observed once. The V gene is TRBV4-1, the J gene TRBJ2-3, with TRBD2 matching 8 bases. V was pared by 6 bases and J by 4 bases, with 12 bases of the junction left unmatched. The germline V gene encodes CDR1 MGHRA and CDR2 YSYEKL. The CDR3 has 16 residues. The DNA of the CDR3 is TGCGCCAGCAGTCGATACACCGGGGGGGGCTCAGATACGCAGTATTTT. Its protein product is CASSRYTGGGSDTQYF.

J is TRBJ2-7 and V is TRBV9; TRBD1 might be the D (6 bases). This CDR3 region has 15 residues. With 0 bases removed from V and 5 bases from J, the gap between germline ends came to 15 bases. Germline lookup yields CDR1 SGDLS and CDR2 YYNGEE. CDR3 bases: TGTGCCAGCAGCGTAGCGGTAGGGGGACATAACGAGCAGTACTTC. This translates into CASSVAVGGHNEQYF. Full variable domain (remainder filled in from reference TRBV9 and TRBJ2-7): DSGVTQTPKHLITATGQRVTLRCSPRSGDLSVYWYQQSLDQGLQFLIQYYNGEERAKGNILERFSAQQFPDLHSELNLSSLELGDSALYFCASSVAVGGHNEQYFGPGTRLTVT.

The V and J genes are TRBV4-1 and TRBJ1-3; 7 bases line up with TRBD1. With 4 bases clipped from V and 1 base from J, the junction kept 4 bases outside the gene matches. Per the germline V gene, CDR1 is MGHRA and CDR2 is YSYEKL. The CDR3 is 15 residues long. CDR3: CASSPTTGSGNTIYF. CDR3 in DNA: TGCGCCAGCAGCCCTACGACAGGGTCTGGAAACACCATATATTTT.

This clone is a singleton in its sample. This chain links TRBV2 with TRBJ2-3; the D gene is possibly TRBD1 (6 bases). The CDR3 extends over 12 amino acids. Germline V gene lookup returns CDR1 SNHLY and CDR2 FYNNEI. Trimming pared 7 bases from V and 4 bases from J, leaving 9 bases between. CDR3 sequence (DNA): TGTGCCAGCAAGGGGGATCCAGATACGCAGTATTTT. This sequence encodes CASKGDPDTQYF. The variable domain in full, completed from reference TRBV2 and TRBJ2-3, reads EPEVTQTPSHQVTQMGQEVILRCVPISNHLYFYWYRQILGQKVEFLVSFYNNEISEKSEIFDDQFSVERPDGSNFTLKIRSTKLEDSAMYFCASKGDPDTQYFGPGTRLTVL.

The chain couples TRBV3-1 (or the pseudogene TRBV3-2) to TRBJ2-7; possible D gene TRBD1, 6 bases. Germline V gene sequence: CDR1 LGHDT, CDR2 YNNKEL (reference sequence). The CDR3 spans 14 residues. V gave up 0 bases and J gave up 6 bases, with 12 bases separating them. Here the CDR3 reads CASSQEGTRGEQYF. The CDR3 DNA sequence: TGTGCCAGCAGCCAAGAAGGCACCAGGGGCGAGCAGTACTTC.

V gene TRBV3-1 (or the pseudogene TRBV3-2) combines with J gene TRBJ2-1, with TRBD1 matching over 7 bases. CDR1 LGHDT and CDR2 YNNKEL come from the germline V gene (reference sequence). J lost 2 bases, V lost 0 bases, and 1 base had no gene match. This CDR3 spans 15 amino acids. The chain's CDR3 is CASSQDQGAYNEQFF. Written as DNA, the CDR3 is TGTGCCAGCAGCCAAGATCAGGGGGCCTACAATGAGCAGTTCTTC.

The V gene is TRBV7-9, the J gene TRBJ1-5; D possibly corresponds to TRBD1 (5 bases). The CDR3 sequence is 14 residues long. The V end was cut by 5 bases, the J end by 9 bases, with 17 bases between. CDR1 is SEHNR, CDR2 FQNEAQ, per germline (reference sequence). Here the CDR3 reads CASSPLGGRGPQHF. The CDR3 bases are TGTGCCAGCAGCCCCTTGGGGGGTCGGGGGCCCCAGCATTTT.

This rearrangement joins TRBV28 to TRBJ2-5, with TRBD2 as a possible D gene (5 bases). V dropped 5 bases and J dropped 2 bases, with 9 bases sitting between them. CDR3 length: 13 amino acids. Looked up from germline, CDR1 is MDHEN and CDR2 is SYDVKM. The CDR3: CASSEAEQETQYF. The CDR3, as DNA: TGTGCCAGCAGTGAAGCGGAACAAGAGACCCAGTACTTC.

The chain joins TRBV28 to TRBJ2-7; tentatively, D is TRBD2 (6 bases). Germline V gene data show CDR1 as MDHEN and CDR2 as SYDVKM. This CDR3 contains 15 residues. Trimming removed 7 bases from V and 3 bases from J, with 19 bases in between. DNA for the CDR3: TGTGCCAGCACGATGCTCGGGAGCCCCATCTACGAGCAGTACTTC. Translation: CASTMLGSPIYEQYF.

The rearrangement uses TRBV19 and TRBJ1-2, with TRBD1 matching 7 bases. There are 17 residues in the CDR3. CDR1 LNHDA and CDR2 SQIVND come from the germline V gene (reference sequence). V was pared by 7 bases and J by 2 bases, with 16 bases of the junction left unmatched. The chain's CDR3 is CASTPAHNTGVNYGYTF. The CDR3 DNA reads TGTGCCAGTACCCCGGCACACAACACAGGGGTCAACTATGGCTACACCTTC.

V gene TRBV21-1 combines with J gene TRBJ1-2; whether TRBD1, the table's D call, matches the DNA was not checked. TRBV21-1 constitutes a pseudogene. The CDR3 consists of 15 residues. CDR3 DNA: TGTGCCAGCAGCAAAGAGGCAGGCATCAACTATGGCTACACCTTC. As protein: CASSKEAGINYGYTF.

This clone was seen only once. This chain links TRBV6-4 with TRBJ1-5; maybe TRBD1 (6 bases). Trimming took off 7 bases at V and 4 bases at J, with 14 bases between the two ends. Germline V CDR1 and CDR2: MRHNA, SNTAGT. The CDR3 has 14 amino acids. The CDR3 is CASNWTATNQPQHF. The CDR3 DNA sequence: TGTGCCAGCAATTGGACAGCTACGAATCAGCCCCAGCATTTT.

V is TRBV10-3 and J is TRBJ2-1; D might be TRBD2 (6 bases). V was cut by 2 bases and J by 5 bases, with 10 bases left in between. Germline values: CDR1 ENHRY, CDR2 SYGVKD. This CDR3 has 14 residues. Here the CDR3 reads CAISETGGNNEQFF. Written as DNA, the CDR3 is TGTGCCATCAGTGAGACCGGAGGGAACAATGAGCAGTTCTTC.

The CDR3 nucleotides are TGTGCCAGCAGCAGGGGGCTGGCGGCTCAGCCCCAGCATTTT. Translated: CASSRGLAAQPQHF. V usage is TRBV5-4 and J usage is TRBJ1-5; 7 nucleotides line up with TRBD1. The junction had 7 bases not matched to a gene; V was cut back by 4 bases and J by 6 bases. This CDR3 has 14 amino acids. CDR1 SGHNT and CDR2 YYREEE come from the germline V gene (reference sequence).

The V and J genes are TRBV12-3 or TRBV12-4 and TRBJ1-1; no firm D call. The CDR3 is 13 residues long. Trimming left V 3 bases short and J 3 bases short, with 8 bases between. The CDR3 region has the DNA TGTGCCAGCAGTTTGTCCTCGGACACTGAAGCTTTCTTT. Translating gives CASSLSSDTEAFF.

This chain connects TRBV5-3 to TRBJ2-1, with a possible D match to TRBD2 (6 bases). TRBV5-3 is an open reading frame whose function is uncertain. The CDR3 has 16 residues. Trimming took off 5 bases at V and 3 bases at J, with 18 bases between the two ends. CDR3 sequence: CARSPRVEGGYNEQFF. DNA of the CDR3: TGTGCCAGAAGTCCCAGGGTTGAGGGAGGCTACAATGAGCAGTTCTTC.